A single sample is the source of the 17 T cell receptor beta chains below, sequenced in a study of T cells in Graves' hyperthyroidism and ophthalmopathy. Amplified TCR beta CDR3 regions derived from RNA transcripts. The HTBI primer set drove a first-round RT-PCR of the TCR CDR3. TCRdb called the multiplex PCR reads again in MiXCR, with one record for every CDR3 protein. This table holds about 480,000 distinct CDR3 sequences, 13% to 15% found once. Sequencing was carried out using blood. These receptors were collected from a young woman with Graves' hyperthyroidism.

In regard to this clonotype: A read error may be the cause here, since a much bigger clone is one base away. CDR3 sequence: CASSLGDGRSDTQCF. The CDR3 nucleotides are TGTGCCAGCAGCTTAGGGGACGGTCGGTCAGATACGCAGTGTTTT. The gene calls are TRBV11-3 and TRBJ2-3; D tentatively fits TRBD1 or TRBD2 (5 bases each). In germline, CDR1 is SGHNT, CDR2 YENEEA. The CDR3 contains 15 residues.

The chain employs TRBV9 and TRBJ2-1; D gene unclear. V lost 0 bases and J 9 bases, leaving 10 bases between the germline ends. Germline V gene sequence: CDR1 SGDLS, CDR2 YYNGEE. The CDR3 is made up of 13 amino acids. CDR3 region: CASSVVGGGEQFF. The CDR3 coding sequence is TGTGCCAGCAGCGTAGTGGGCGGCGGTGAGCAGTTCTTC.

This clonotype was found many times. The chain is built from TRBV12-5 and TRBJ2-2; 8 bases fit TRBD2. This CDR3 has 16 amino acids. CDR1 and CDR2 (germline): LGHNT, FRNRAP. V trimming: 2 bases; J trimming: 6 bases; junction bases outside the gene matches: 8. The CDR3 DNA reads TGTGCTAGTGGTTTGAGAAGCGGGAGATTTGCCGGGGAGCTGTTTTTT. The encoded protein is CASGLRSGRFAGELFF.

This clonotype has a count of ten or more. This chain connects TRBV18 to TRBJ1-5; 7 bases match TRBD1. V shed 5 bases, J shed 2 bases, and the junction held 9 bases outside the gene matches. This CDR3 contains 16 residues. The germline V gene has CDR1 KGHSH and CDR2 LQKENI. The CDR3 DNA follows: TGTGCCAGCTCATCGGCCGACAGGGCGGGCAATCAGCCCCAGCATTTT. It is translated as CASSSADRAGNQPQHF.

This chain uses TRBV5-1 with TRBJ2-1; maybe TRBD2 (5 bases). Trimming stripped 0 bases from V and 3 bases from J, with 10 bases between. Germline V gives CDR1 SGHRS, CDR2 YFSETQ. This CDR3 comprises 15 residues. CDR3 in DNA: TGCGCCAGCAGCTTGGCTGGACTGAACTACAATGAGCAGTTCTTC. This encodes CASSLAGLNYNEQFF.

As regards this clonotype: This may arise from a read error, as a much more abundant clone is one base away. This chain connects TRBV20-1 to TRBJ2-1; D unclear. This CDR3 is 13 amino acids long. Trimming left V 5 bases short and J 8 bases short, with 16 bases between. The germline CDR1 and CDR2 sequences are DFQATT and SNEGSKA (reference sequence). CDR3 coding DNA: TGCAGTGCTTCGACGGGTTCAGGCGATGAGCAGTTCTTC. Its translation is CSASTGSGDEQFF.

This clonotype was counted ten times or more. This chain uses TRBV10-2 with TRBJ2-2, with no clear D. The CDR3 has 14 amino acids. Trimming left V 8 bases short and J 0 bases short, with 10 bases between. Germline CDR1 is WSHSY and CDR2 is SAAADI. The CDR3 spells CASLWSANTGELFF. The CDR3 DNA is TGCGCCAGCTTATGGTCAGCGAACACCGGGGAGCTGTTTTTT.

This clonotype was observed many times. CDR3 in DNA: TGTGCCAGCAGCCGACCTGGACAGAACACTGAAGCTTTCTTT. It codes for CASSRPGQNTEAFF. The chain couples TRBV27 to TRBJ1-1, with TRBD1 as a possible D gene (5 bases). Germline V gene data show CDR1 as MNHEY and CDR2 as SMNVEV (reference sequence). The length of the CDR3 is 14 residues. V was clipped by 6 bases and J by 1 base, with 12 bases between them.

This clonotype has a handful of counts. The J gene is TRBJ1-2, the V gene TRBV14; TRBD1 matches at 7 bases. The CDR3 length is 15 residues. Trimming at V came to 2 bases and at J to 4 bases, leaving 7 bases not matched to a gene. Germline-derived CDR1 and CDR2 are SGHDN and FVKESK. DNA of the CDR3: TGTGCCAGCAGCCAACTGGGAGGGGGCGTCTATGGCTACACCTTC. It yields the protein CASSQLGGGVYGYTF. Complete variable domain (other parts from reference TRBV14 and TRBJ1-2): EAGVTQFPSHSVIEKGQTVTLRCDPISGHDNLYWYRRVMGKEIKFLLHFVKESKQDESGMPNNRFLAERTGGTYSTLKVQPAELEDSGVYFCASSQLGGGVYGYTFGSGTRLTVV.

In this sample, this clonotype turned up many times. A read error may produce the germline difference seen at one junction end. The chain links TRBV7-7 to TRBJ2-1; D not resolved. The germline CDR1 and CDR2 sequences are SSHAT and FNYEAQ (reference sequence). The CDR3 is made up of 13 amino acids. CDR3 nucleotide sequence: TGTGCTAGCAGCACGGATTTATTCGATGAGCAGTTCTTC. Protein sequence: CASSTDLFDEQFF. Drawing the rest from reference TRBV7-7 and TRBJ2-1, the complete variable domain is GAGVSQSPRYKVTKRGQDVTLRCDPISSHATLYWYQQALGQGPEFLTYFNYEAQPDKSGLPSDRFSAERPEGSISTLTIQRTEQRDSAMYRCASSTDLFDEQFFGPGTRLTVL.

This clonotype has just a few counts. This could be a read error, since a much larger clone is one nucleotide away. The chain joins TRBV27 to TRBJ2-5, with 9 bases aligning to TRBD2. Looked up from germline, CDR1 is MNHEY and CDR2 is SMNVEV (reference sequence). The CDR3 runs 14 residues. This CDR3 reads CASHSGSEGEAQYF. The CDR3, as DNA: TGTGCCAGCCATAGCGGGAGTGAAGGAGAGGCCCAGTACTTC.

The chain joins TRBV24-1 to TRBJ2-1; weak D call: TRBD2 (6 bases). From germline, CDR1 is KGHDR and CDR2 SFDVKD. V lost 4 bases and J 8 bases, leaving 14 bases between the germline ends. The CDR3 is 14 residues long. CDR3 nucleotides: TGTGCCACCAGTGACCCAGACGGGGGTGATGAGCAGTTCTTC. Translating gives CATSDPDGGDEQFF.

This clonotype has at least ten counts. The chain links TRBV7-9 to TRBJ2-1, with D possibly called TRBD1 or TRBD2 (5 bases each). CDR1 and CDR2 (germline): SEHNR, FQNEAQ (reference sequence). V was shortened by 5 bases and J by 5 bases, with 10 bases between the two germline ends. The CDR3 contains 13 residues. CDR3 sequence (DNA): TGTGCCAGCAGCAGCCGGGACCACAATGAGCAGTTCTTC. Translating gives CASSSRDHNEQFF.

The chain joins TRBV20-1 to TRBJ1-5; the D gene is possibly TRBD1 (5 bases). Trimming cost V 6 bases and J 4 bases, with 13 bases left between them. There are 13 residues in the CDR3. Germline values: CDR1 DFQATT, CDR2 SNEGSKA (reference sequence). The CDR3 here is CSALRDPNQPQHF. Written as DNA, the CDR3 is TGCAGTGCCCTCCGGGACCCTAATCAGCCCCAGCATTTT.

The table lists this clonotype with many counts. CDR3 in DNA: TGTGCCAGCAGTTTAAAGGGGAGGGAGACCCAGTACTTC. Protein: CASSLKGRETQYF. The J gene is TRBJ2-5, the V gene TRBV27; possibly TRBD2 for D (6 bases). Trimming took 2 bases from V and 5 from J, leaving 9 bases between them. The CDR3 loop spans 13 amino acids. The germline gives CDR1 MNHEY, CDR2 SMNVEV (reference sequence).

This clonotype was counted at least ten times. The V call is TRBV11-2, the J call TRBJ2-1, with 10 bases identical to TRBD2. This CDR3 has 15 amino acids. V lost 5 bases, J lost 7 bases, and 8 bases stayed unmatched. Germline CDR1 reads SGHAT; CDR2 reads FQNNGV. For the CDR3, the DNA is TGTGCCAGCAGCGGCCTAGCGGGAGCAGGTAATGAGCAGTTCTTC. Translation: CASSGLAGAGNEQFF.

This clonotype was recorded many times. The chain employs TRBV10-3 and TRBJ2-1, with 8 bases lining up with TRBD2. The germline gives CDR1 ENHRY, CDR2 SYGVKD. J gave up 0 bases and V 0 bases, and 7 bases lay outside the gene matches. CDR3 length: 18 amino acids. The CDR3 DNA reads TGTGCCATCAGTGAGTCAAGCGGGGGCCCGAGCTCCTACAATGAGCAGTTCTTC. This codes for CAISESSGGPSSYNEQFF.